This TCR beta chain was documented in a study of type 1 regulatory T cells (dated by TCRdb to the early 2020s). General notes on the study: The study characterized an in vitro protocol that generated a Tr1-enriched, alloantigen-specific CD4 T cell product named T-allo10. T-allo10 was under clinical evaluation in patients with hematological malignancies receiving allogeneic hematopoietic stem cell transplantation.

The sequencer listed for this sample is Illumina MiSeq. TCRdb took the public reads, trimmed them with fastp at Q25, ran MiXCR for clone calling and kept in-frame beta chains. When rows share a CDR3 protein, they turn into one entry using the most common DNA and genes. For this sample the table gives more than 50,000 distinct CDR3 sequences, of which 60% to 65% were detected only once. About 2% of the sample rests with the top ten. Germline trimming: 3 bases from V, 8 bases from J; junction bases outside gene matches: 8. Sequences SNHLY (CDR1) and FYNNEI (CDR2) are obtained from the germline V gene. Taken from cysteine to phenylalanine, the CDR3 has 14 residues. Only CDR3 DNA remains: 42 bases, in frame from the first base. Broader findings and caveats from the paper: Compared with non-Tr1 cells, Tr1 cells had a TCR repertoire that was more restricted, a finding the study read as clonal expansion induced by alloantigen.

As regards this clonotype: Its antigen is still unknown. One base away there is no much larger clone; base qualities are not given.

The chain couples TRBV2 to TRBJ1-2, with 8 middle bases fitting TRBD1. The sequence was obtained from a human donor in good health. Source material: cultured non-Tr1 T cells, either the whole culture or a sorted T cell fraction (not recorded which). In the paper's terms, the cell subset or site label means: non-Tr1 population from the T-allo10 product. The CDR3 region: CASSETDRDDGYTF. The nucleotide sequence is TGTGCCAGCAGTGAGACGGACAGGGACGACGGCTACACCTTC.